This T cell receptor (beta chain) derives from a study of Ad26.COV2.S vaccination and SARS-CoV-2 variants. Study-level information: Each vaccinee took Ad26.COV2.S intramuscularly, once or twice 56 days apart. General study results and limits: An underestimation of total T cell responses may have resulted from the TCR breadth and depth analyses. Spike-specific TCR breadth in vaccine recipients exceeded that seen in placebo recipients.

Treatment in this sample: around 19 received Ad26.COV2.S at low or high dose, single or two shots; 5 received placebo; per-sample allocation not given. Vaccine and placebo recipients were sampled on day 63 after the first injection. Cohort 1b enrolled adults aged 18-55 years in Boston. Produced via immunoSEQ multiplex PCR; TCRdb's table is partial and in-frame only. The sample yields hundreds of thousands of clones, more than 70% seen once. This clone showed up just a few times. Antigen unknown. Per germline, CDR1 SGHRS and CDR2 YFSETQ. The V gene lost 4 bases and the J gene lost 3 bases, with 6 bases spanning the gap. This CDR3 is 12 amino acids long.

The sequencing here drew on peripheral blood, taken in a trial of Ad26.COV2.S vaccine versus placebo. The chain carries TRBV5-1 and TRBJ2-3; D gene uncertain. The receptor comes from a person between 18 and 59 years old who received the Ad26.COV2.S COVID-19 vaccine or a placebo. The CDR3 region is CASSAFTDTQYF. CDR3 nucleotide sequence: TGCGCCAGCAGCGCCTTTACAGATACGCAGTATTTT.